Listed here are 9 T cell receptor beta chains from one sample, sequenced in a study of cytomegalovirus exposure and HLA in healthy donors. Use of 60 Vbeta and 13 Jbeta primers characterized the PCR. This table comes from immunoSEQ multiplex PCR, and its TCRdb copy is limited to in-frame clones, with some not included. The repertoire holds 150,000 to 200,000 clones, more than 75% seen once, with approximately 1.5% in the top ten. The sequenced material came from PBMCs. The receptors were sampled from a woman younger than 35 in good health and CMV-seronegative.

This clone was seen a few times. The chain links TRBV4-1 to TRBJ2-7; a weak D match, TRBD1 (7 bases). V was trimmed by 2 bases and J by 2 bases, leaving 13 bases between them. Germline CDR1 and CDR2: MGHRA and YSYEKL. This CDR3 has 15 amino acids. CDR3 sequence: CASSQQGGRTYEQYF. CDR3 DNA: TGCGCCAGCAGCCAACAGGGGGGACGTACCTACGAGCAGTACTTC.

This chain uses TRBV13 with TRBJ1-2; TRBD1 matches at 7 bases. With V trimmed by 6 bases and J by 4 bases, 14 bases remained unmatched. The CDR3 runs 16 residues. Germline CDR1 and CDR2: PRHDT and FYEKMQ (reference sequence). CDR3 sequence reads: CASSLRATGQGYGYTF. The DNA for the CDR3 is TGTGCCAGCAGTTTGAGGGCGACAGGGCAGGGCTATGGCTACACCTTC.

This clone was seen only once. This chain links TRBV15 with TRBJ2-7, with 9 nucleotides matching TRBD2. The V and J ends lost 1 base and 3 bases, in that order; junction bases with no gene match: 13. Germline values: CDR1 LNHNV, CDR2 YYDKDF (reference sequence). This CDR3 is built from 18 residues. The CDR3 sequence is CATSRGVRAGGLNYEQYF. In nucleotides, the CDR3 is TGTGCCACCAGCAGAGGAGTCAGAGCGGGAGGACTAAACTACGAGCAGTACTTC. Full variable domain (missing parts from reference TRBV15 and TRBJ2-7): DAMVIQNPRYQVTQFGKPVTLSCSQTLNHNVMYWYQQKSSQAPKLLFHYYDKDFNNEADTPDNFQSRRPNTSFCFLDIRSPGLGDTAMYLCATSRGVRAGGLNYEQYFGPGTRLTVT.

This clone was observed a few times. The chain couples TRBV27 to TRBJ2-7; D is uncertain. From germline, CDR1 is MNHEY and CDR2 SMNVEV (reference sequence). V was cut by 3 bases and J by 2 bases, with 8 bases left in between. The CDR3 length is 13 residues. Here the CDR3 reads CASSLAEAYEQYF. The CDR3 DNA reads TGTGCCAGCAGTTTGGCAGAAGCCTACGAGCAGTACTTC.

V usage is TRBV5-6 and J usage is TRBJ2-7; 7 nucleotides match TRBD2. CDR1 and CDR2 from the germline V gene are SGHDT and YYEEEE. The CDR3 covers 14 residues. J lost 4 bases, V lost 6 bases, and 10 bases had no gene match. The chain's CDR3 is CASTPGLAEYEQYF. The CDR3 nucleotides are TGTGCCAGCACCCCCGGGCTAGCGGAATACGAGCAGTACTTC.

The rearrangement links TRBV9 to TRBJ2-3; TRBD2 aligns across 9 bases. The junction had 2 bases not matched to a gene; V was cut back by 3 bases and J by 3 bases. The CDR3 has 14 residues. The germline V gene encodes CDR1 SGDLS and CDR2 YYNGEE. The CDR3 DNA follows: TGTGCCAGCAGCGCGACTAGCGGAACAGATACGCAGTATTTT. Translation: CASSATSGTDTQYF.

The sample holds one count of this clone. The CDR3 bases are TGTGCCAGCAGTGATCAAGATGGACAGGGCTATGGCTACACCTTC. Its protein is CASSDQDGQGYGYTF. This chain joins TRBV6-1 and TRBJ1-2, with 8 nucleotides matching TRBD1. The V gene's germline CDR1 is MNHNS and CDR2 SASEGT. This CDR3 region has 15 residues. The J segment lost 4 bases and the V segment lost 3 bases, leaving 7 bases of the junction unmatched.

The rearrangement joins TRBV5-6 to TRBJ2-7; D is undetermined. There are 12 residues in the CDR3. Between the trimmed V and J ends, which lost 0 bases and 4 bases, there was a span of 5 bases. CDR1 and CDR2 (germline): SGHDT, YYEEEE. The DNA for the CDR3 is TGTGCCAGCAGCTTGGGCGGATACGAGCAGTACTTC. Its translation: CASSLGGYEQYF.

The chain is built from TRBV4-2 and TRBJ2-3; possible D gene TRBD2, 6 bases. Germline CDR1 reads LGHNA; CDR2 reads YNFKEQ. V lost 0 bases to trimming and J lost 2 bases, with 12 bases between them. The CDR3 runs to 16 residues. The CDR3 DNA follows: TGTGCCAGCAGCCAAGATGTCGGGGGAACCACAGATACGCAGTATTTT. Translated: CASSQDVGGTTDTQYF.